Listed below are T cell receptor beta chains from one sample, sequenced in a study of Ad26.COV2.S vaccination and SARS-CoV-2 variants. Here immunoSEQ multiplex PCR was the method, and the copy in TCRdb shows in-frame clones only, minus some. The sample lists under 500,000 clones; roughly 90% were seen once. The specimen was peripheral blood, collected in a trial of Ad26.COV2.S vaccine versus placebo. The source of these receptors is a person aged 18-65 years who received the Ad26.COV2.S COVID-19 vaccine or a placebo. The CDR3 runs from the conserved cysteine through the conserved F or W. D genes are given only for firm matches. Not all rows give a size; the values are once, few, many and, for expanded clones, a class.

CDR3nt: TGTGCCAGCAGCCCCACACCGAACACTGAAGCTTTCTTT
CDR3aa: CASSPTPNTEAFF
v_gene: TRBV5-8
abundance: -
d_gene: -
j_gene: TRBJ1-1

CDR3nt: TGTGCCACCAGCAGAGACCGACAGTACGAGCAGTACTTC
CDR3aa: CATSRDRQYEQYF
v_gene: TRBV15
abundance: -
d_gene: -
j_gene: TRBJ2-7

CDR3nt: TGTGCCAGCAGCAAGGGGGGAGGCCCGGGGACCCAGTACTTC
CDR3aa: CASSKGGGPGTQYF
v_gene: TRBV5-5
abundance: -
d_gene: -
j_gene: TRBJ2-5

CDR3nt: TGTGCCAGCAGCCAATCTAGCGGGGGGTCTTGGGAGACCCAGTACTTC
CDR3aa: CASSQSSGGSWETQYF
v_gene: TRBV7-2
abundance: -
d_gene: TRBD2
j_gene: TRBJ2-5

CDR3nt: TGTGCCAGCAGCGCCGGGACCGTCGACCTATACAATGAGCAGTTCTTC
CDR3aa: CASSAGTVDLYNEQFF
v_gene: TRBV9
abundance: -
d_gene: -
j_gene: TRBJ2-1

CDR3nt: TGTGCCAGCTCGAAAGATGTGAACACTGAAGCTTTCTTT
CDR3aa: CASSKDVNTEAFF
v_gene: TRBV18
abundance: -
d_gene: -
j_gene: TRBJ1-1

CDR3nt: TGTGCCAGCAGTTACGAACACTCAAGCACAGATACGCAGTATTTT
CDR3aa: CASSYEHSSTDTQYF
v_gene: TRBV6-5
abundance: -
d_gene: -
j_gene: TRBJ2-3

CDR3nt: TGTGCCAGCAGTGAAAACAGTAACCTTTATGGCTACACCTTC
CDR3aa: CASSENSNLYGYTF
v_gene: TRBV25-1
abundance: -
d_gene: -
j_gene: TRBJ1-2

CDR3nt: TGTGCCAGTAGTATTACAGGGCTAGATGGCTACACCTTC
CDR3aa: CASSITGLDGYTF
v_gene: TRBV19
abundance: -
d_gene: -
j_gene: TRBJ1-2

CDR3nt: TGTGCCAGCAGCGTCCGGTTTAGTGGGAACACCGGGGAGCTGTTTTTT
CDR3aa: CASSVRFSGNTGELFF
v_gene: TRBV9
abundance: -
d_gene: -
j_gene: TRBJ2-2

CDR3nt: TGTGCCGGGTCGACAGGGTTGATCGGCGAGCAGTACTTC
CDR3aa: CAGSTGLIGEQYF
v_gene: TRBV5-4
abundance: -
d_gene: TRBD1
j_gene: TRBJ2-7

CDR3nt: TGTGCCAGCAGCCAAGATTGGGGGGGGACTGAAGCTTTCTTT
CDR3aa: CASSQDWGGTEAFF
v_gene: TRBV14
abundance: -
d_gene: -
j_gene: TRBJ1-1

CDR3nt: TGTGCCATCAGTGAGTCTTGGGGGGCCCTATCCTACGAGCAGTACTTC
CDR3aa: CAISESWGALSYEQYF
v_gene: TRBV10-3
abundance: -
d_gene: -
j_gene: TRBJ2-7

CDR3nt: TGTGCCACCAGCACAACAGGGTACAATGAGCAGTTCTTC
CDR3aa: CATSTTGYNEQFF
v_gene: TRBV15
abundance: -
d_gene: -
j_gene: TRBJ2-1

CDR3nt: TGTGCCTGGAGTAGACAGCCGCATCAGCCCCAGCATTTT
CDR3aa: CAWSRQPHQPQHF
v_gene: TRBV30
abundance: -
d_gene: -
j_gene: TRBJ1-5

CDR3nt: TGTGCCAGCAGCCCCGACGGGGGGAATACGCAGTATTTT
CDR3aa: CASSPDGGNTQYF
v_gene: TRBV12-3/TRBV12-4
abundance: -
d_gene: TRBD2
j_gene: TRBJ2-3

CDR3nt: TGTGCCAGCTCCTTCGGACAGACGCAAGAGACCCAGTACTTC
CDR3aa: CASSFGQTQETQYF
v_gene: TRBV18
abundance: -
d_gene: -
j_gene: TRBJ2-5

CDR3nt: TGTGCCAGCAGCTCGGCGACAGGGACGAACACTGAAGCTTTCTTT
CDR3aa: CASSSATGTNTEAFF
v_gene: TRBV7-9
abundance: -
d_gene: TRBD1
j_gene: TRBJ1-1

CDR3nt: TGTGCCAGCAGCTTGGTAGATTCTGGGGCCAACGTCCTGACTTTC
CDR3aa: CASSLVDSGANVLTF
v_gene: TRBV5-8
abundance: once
d_gene: -
j_gene: TRBJ2-6

CDR3nt: TGTGCCAGCAGCTTCAGGTATTACGAGCAGTACTTC
CDR3aa: CASSFRYYEQYF
v_gene: TRBV14
abundance: -
d_gene: -
j_gene: TRBJ2-7

CDR3nt: TGTGCCAGCAGCTTAGAACCCCAGACAGGGGAAGCTTTCTTT
CDR3aa: CASSLEPQTGEAFF
v_gene: TRBV7-6
abundance: -
d_gene: TRBD1
j_gene: TRBJ1-1